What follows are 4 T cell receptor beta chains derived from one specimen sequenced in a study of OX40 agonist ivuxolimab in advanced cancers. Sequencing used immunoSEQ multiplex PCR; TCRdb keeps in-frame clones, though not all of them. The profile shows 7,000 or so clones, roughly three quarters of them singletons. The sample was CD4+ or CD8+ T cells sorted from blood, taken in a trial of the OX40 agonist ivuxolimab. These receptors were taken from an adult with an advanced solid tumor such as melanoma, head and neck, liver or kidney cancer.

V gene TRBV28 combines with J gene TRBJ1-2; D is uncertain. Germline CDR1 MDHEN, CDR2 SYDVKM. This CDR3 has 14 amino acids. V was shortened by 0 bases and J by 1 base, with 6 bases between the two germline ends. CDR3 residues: CASSLWTINYGYTF. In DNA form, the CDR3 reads TGTGCCAGCAGTTTATGGACAATTAACTATGGCTACACCTTC.

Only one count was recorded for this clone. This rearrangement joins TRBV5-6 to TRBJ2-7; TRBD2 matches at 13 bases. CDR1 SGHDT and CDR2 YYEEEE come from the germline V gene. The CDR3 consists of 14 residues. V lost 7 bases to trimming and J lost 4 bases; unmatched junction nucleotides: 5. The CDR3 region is CASCGTSGTYEQYF. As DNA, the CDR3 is TGTGCCAGCTGCGGGACTAGCGGGACGTACGAGCAGTACTTC.

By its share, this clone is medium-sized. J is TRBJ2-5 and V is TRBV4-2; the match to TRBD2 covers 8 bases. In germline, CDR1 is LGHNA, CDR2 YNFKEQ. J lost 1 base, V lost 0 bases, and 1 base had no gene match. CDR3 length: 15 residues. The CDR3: CASSQDREGQETQYF. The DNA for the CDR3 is TGTGCCAGCAGCCAAGATCGGGAGGGCCAAGAGACCCAGTACTTC.

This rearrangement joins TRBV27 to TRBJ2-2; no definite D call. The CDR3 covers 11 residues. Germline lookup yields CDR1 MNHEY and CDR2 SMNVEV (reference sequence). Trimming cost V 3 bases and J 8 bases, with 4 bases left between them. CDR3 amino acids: CASSFLGELFF. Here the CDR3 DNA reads TGTGCCAGCAGTTTTTTGGGGGAGCTGTTTTTT.